The 15 T cell receptor beta chains below were found in one sample sequenced in a study of blood T cells in healthy people across ages. Alongside a J-beta primer mix, a sample-barcoded 5' primer served in a second PCR lasting roughly 7 to 11 cycles. TCRdb itself ran the 5' RACE reads through MiXCR, one entry per CDR3 protein. In the table there are roughly 800,000 distinct CDR3 sequences, over 45% of which are singletons. The sample consisted of blood. These receptors were taken from a young man in good health.

This clonotype showed up just a few times. The V gene is TRBV2, the J gene TRBJ2-1; 7 bases match TRBD1. CDR3 length: 14 amino acids. V dropped 4 bases and J dropped 2; count of bases not matched to a gene: 2. Germline CDR1 reads SNHLY; CDR2 reads FYNNEI. Here the CDR3 reads CASSATGPYNEQFF. The CDR3 DNA follows: TGTGCCAGCAGTGCGACAGGGCCCTACAATGAGCAGTTCTTC.

The V and J genes are TRBV7-9 and TRBJ1-1; D may be TRBD1 (5 bases). Germline CDR1 is SEHNR and CDR2 is FQNEAQ (reference sequence). V was clipped by 7 bases and J by 5 bases, with 17 bases between them. The CDR3 has 14 amino acids. The CDR3 DNA follows: TGTGCCAGCATATGGGGCATCATGAGTACTGAAGCTTTCTTT. Its translation: CASIWGIMSTEAFF.

This chain uses TRBV6-5 with TRBJ2-5; perhaps TRBD2 as D (5 bases). Trimming removed 0 bases at V and 5 bases at J, with 25 bases between. Per the germline V gene, CDR1 is MNHEY and CDR2 is SVGAGI. This CDR3 has 19 amino acids. Here the CDR3 reads CASSYSRQTSYLSGETQYF. In DNA form, the CDR3 reads TGTGCCAGCAGTTACTCACGGCAGACGAGTTATCTTTCGGGGGAGACCCAGTACTTC.

The chain recombines TRBV7-3 with TRBJ2-1, with 10 nucleotides matching TRBD2. This CDR3 spans 18 amino acids. Per germline, CDR1 SGHTA and CDR2 FQGTGA. The J segment lost 2 bases and the V segment lost 2 bases, leaving 9 bases of the junction unmatched. CDR3 sequence reads: CASSLRASGRGTYNEQFF. CDR3 DNA: TGTGCCAGCAGCTTACGGGCTAGCGGGAGAGGAACCTACAATGAGCAGTTCTTC. Complete variable domain (other parts from reference TRBV7-3 and TRBJ2-1): GAGVSQTPSNKVTEKGKYVELRCDPISGHTALYWYRQSLGQGPEFLIYFQGTGAADDSGLPNDRFFAVRPEGSVSTLKIQRTERGDSAVYLCASSLRASGRGTYNEQFFGPGTRLTVL.

In its sample, this clonotype was seen a few times. V is TRBV7-2 and J is TRBJ2-3; TRBD1 might be the D (6 bases). Germline V lookup: CDR1 SGHTA, CDR2 FQGNSA. Trimming stripped 4 bases from V and 0 bases from J, with 14 bases between. The CDR3 extends over 16 amino acids. The CDR3 here is CASSSVGGGSTDTQYF. In DNA form, the CDR3 reads TGTGCCAGCAGCTCCGTTGGGGGCGGTAGCACAGATACGCAGTATTTT.

A few counts support this clonotype. The gene calls are TRBV3-1 and TRBJ2-5; D possibly matches TRBD1 or TRBD2 (6 bases each). This CDR3 comprises 15 residues. Germline values: CDR1 LGHDT, CDR2 YNNKEL (reference sequence). Trimming shortened V by 3 bases and J by 2 bases, and 13 bases separated the two germline ends. The CDR3 region is CASSQEGVQQETQYF. Here the CDR3 DNA reads TGTGCCAGCAGCCAGGAGGGGGTTCAACAAGAGACCCAGTACTTC.

This chain joins TRBV10-3 and TRBJ2-5; no reliable D call. The CDR3 length is 12 residues. The germline V gene encodes CDR1 ENHRY and CDR2 SYGVKD. V was cut by 5 bases and J by 3 bases, with 7 bases left in between. The CDR3 nucleotides are TGTGCCATCAGTTCGGTGGAAGAGACCCAGTACTTC. This gives the protein CAISSVEETQYF.

The chain combines TRBV7-2 with TRBJ1-2; the D gene is possibly TRBD1 (5 bases). This CDR3 contains 14 residues. From germline, CDR1 is SGHTA and CDR2 FQGNSA. The ends were cut back, 7 bases at V and 6 bases at J, with 18 bases in the middle. Here the CDR3 DNA reads TGTGCCAGCAACCTTAGGGGCTTGGGGAATGGCTACACCTTC. It translates to CASNLRGLGNGYTF.

The rearrangement links TRBV28 to TRBJ1-2; 7 nucleotides match TRBD1. The CDR3 has 14 amino acids. Germline CDR1 and CDR2: MDHEN and SYDVKM. V shed 5 bases, J shed 0 bases, and the junction held 3 bases outside the gene matches. The CDR3 bases are TGTGCCAGCAGTACAGGGGAAGCTAACTATGGCTACACCTTC. Protein product: CASSTGEANYGYTF.

The chain is built from TRBV7-9 and TRBJ2-1; D is perhaps TRBD1 or TRBD2 (5 bases each). The ends were cut back, 7 bases at V and 3 bases at J, with 13 bases in the middle. This CDR3 spans 14 amino acids. In germline, CDR1 is SEHNR, CDR2 FQNEAQ (reference sequence). The CDR3 DNA reads TGTGCCAGCACCTATCGGGACGGCTACAATGAGCAGTTCTTC. Its protein product is CASTYRDGYNEQFF.

The V and J genes are TRBV20-1 and TRBJ2-1; unclear D gene. The CDR3 runs to 13 residues. Germline CDR1 is DFQATT and CDR2 is SNEGSKA (reference sequence). Trimming took 6 bases from V and 8 from J, leaving 17 bases between them. CDR3 sequence reads: CSAPRDWIDEQFF. The CDR3 DNA sequence: TGCAGTGCCCCCAGAGATTGGATCGATGAGCAGTTCTTC.

The chain is built from TRBV20-1 and TRBJ1-6; D is undetermined. CDR3 length equals 17 residues. In germline, CDR1 is DFQATT, CDR2 SNEGSKA (reference sequence). V lost 1 base, J lost 8 bases, and 21 bases lay in between. In DNA, the CDR3 is TGCAGTGCTAGAGGCCCCCCGACGTGTCCCCGAGATTCACCCCTCCACTTT. This codes for CSARGPPTCPRDSPLHF.

V is TRBV2 and J is TRBJ1-6, with a weak D call TRBD1 (5 bases). This CDR3 spans 13 amino acids. V lost 7 bases to trimming and J lost 10 bases, with 14 bases between them. Germline loops: CDR1 SNHLY, CDR2 FYNNEI. Here the CDR3 reads CASIGDLKSPLHF. DNA for the CDR3: TGTGCCAGCATTGGGGACCTTAAGTCACCCCTCCACTTT.

V usage is TRBV29-1 and J usage is TRBJ2-7, with TRBD2 matching over 7 bases. Germline lookup yields CDR1 SQVTM and CDR2 ANQGSEA. V gave up 3 bases and J gave up 0 bases; unmatched junction bases: 5. The CDR3 loop spans 14 amino acids. The CDR3 DNA is TGCAGCGTTGAGCTAGCGGACTACTCCTACGAGCAGTACTTC. Translating it yields CSVELADYSYEQYF.

The gene calls are TRBV7-2 and TRBJ2-5; the D gene could be TRBD1 or TRBD2 (5 bases each). The CDR3 consists of 14 residues. Germline values: CDR1 SGHTA, CDR2 FQGNSA. V gave up 6 bases and J gave up 1 base, with 12 bases separating them. The CDR3 region has the DNA TGTGCCAGCAGAAGGGACGGTGCCCAAGAGACCCAGTACTTC. Encoded protein: CASRRDGAQETQYF.